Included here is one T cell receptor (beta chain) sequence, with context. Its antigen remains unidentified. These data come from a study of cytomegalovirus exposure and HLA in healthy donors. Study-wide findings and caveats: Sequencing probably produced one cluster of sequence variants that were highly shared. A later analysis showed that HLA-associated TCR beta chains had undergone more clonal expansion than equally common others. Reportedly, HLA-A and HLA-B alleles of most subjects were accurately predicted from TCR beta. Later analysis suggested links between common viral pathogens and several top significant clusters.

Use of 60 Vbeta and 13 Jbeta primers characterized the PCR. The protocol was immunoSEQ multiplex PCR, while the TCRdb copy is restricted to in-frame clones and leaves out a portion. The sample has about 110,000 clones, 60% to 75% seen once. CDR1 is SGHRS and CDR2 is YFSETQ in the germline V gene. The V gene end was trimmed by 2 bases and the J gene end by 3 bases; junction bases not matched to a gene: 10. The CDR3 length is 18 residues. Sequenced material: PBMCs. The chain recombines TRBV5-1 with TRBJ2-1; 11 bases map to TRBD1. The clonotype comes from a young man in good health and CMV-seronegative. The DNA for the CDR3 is TGCGCCAGCAGCTTAGGAGGACAGGGGGCCCCCATCTACAATGAGCAGTTCTTC. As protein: CASSLGGQGAPIYNEQFF.